The 21 T cell receptor beta chains in this list originate from one sample, sequenced in a study of blood T cell repertoires in COVID-19. Some clones are missing from TCRdb's copy, which holds only in-frame ones; the method was immunoSEQ multiplex PCR. This table has 220,000 or so clones, 90% appearing once. The sequenced sample consisted of PBMCs or T cells enriched from blood (not recorded which). All receptors derive from a man aged 25-40 years who had been exposed to COVID-19.

A few counts support this clone. The chain has TRBV2 and TRBJ2-7, with D perhaps TRBD2 (6 bases). CDR3 length: 13 amino acids. From germline, CDR1 is SNHLY and CDR2 FYNNEI. The ends were cut back, 7 bases at V and 0 bases at J, with 10 bases in the middle. The CDR3 sequence: CASNSGFSYEQYF. The CDR3 region has the DNA TGTGCCAGCAATAGCGGATTCTCCTACGAGCAGTACTTC.

The chain is built from TRBV7-9 and TRBJ1-6; 7 bases align to TRBD1. CDR1 is SEHNR, CDR2 FQNEAQ, per germline (reference sequence). The CDR3 consists of 14 residues. With 4 bases clipped from V and 10 bases from J, the junction kept 7 bases outside the gene matches. The CDR3 here is CASSSDRVASPLHF. CDR3 DNA: TGTGCCAGCAGCTCAGACAGGGTGGCCTCACCCCTCCACTTT.

This chain links TRBV5-1 with TRBJ1-2; D might be TRBD1 (6 bases). The CDR3 loop spans 14 amino acids. V was clipped by 4 bases and J by 8 bases, with 18 bases between them. Germline loops: CDR1 SGHRS, CDR2 YFSETQ. The DNA for the CDR3 is TGCGCCAGCAGCCTAGGGACGGCACAGGGCGGCTACACCTTC. It codes for CASSLGTAQGGYTF.

The chain is built from TRBV10-3 and TRBJ1-3; D unresolved. The CDR3 consists of 15 residues. Trimming pared 0 bases from V and 8 bases from J, leaving 14 bases between. CDR1 is ENHRY and CDR2 is SYGVKD in the germline V gene. CDR3 residues: CAISESGEPGDTIYF. Here the CDR3 DNA reads TGTGCCATCAGTGAGTCTGGGGAGCCGGGAGACACCATATATTTT.

For the CDR3, the DNA is TGCGCCAGCGGACGGACAGGGCTTTCCTACAATGAGCAGTTCTTC. It is translated as CASGRTGLSYNEQFF. The genes are TRBV5-1 and TRBJ2-1; 8 bases agree with TRBD1. Germline CDR1 reads SGHRS; CDR2 reads YFSETQ. The length of the CDR3 is 15 residues. The junction had 7 bases not matched to a gene; V was cut back by 7 bases and J by 1 base.

The V call is TRBV3-1 (or the pseudogene TRBV3-2), the J call TRBJ1-1; D remains unclear. V was trimmed by 0 bases and J by 12 bases, leaving 8 bases between them. The CDR3 has 11 amino acids. CDR1 and CDR2 from the germline V gene are LGHDT and YNNKEL (reference sequence). DNA for the CDR3: TGTGCCAGCAGCCAAGATCGAGGGACTTTCTTT. Amino acids: CASSQDRGTFF.

The V gene is TRBV15, the J gene TRBJ2-7; TRBD2 might be the D (6 bases). The CDR3 totals 15 residues. Germline values: CDR1 LNHNV, CDR2 YYDKDF (reference sequence). V was cut by 4 bases and J by 3 bases, with 16 bases left in between. The CDR3: CATSNRDSHYYEQYF. CDR3 nucleotides: TGTGCCACCAGCAACCGGGACTCCCACTACTACGAGCAGTACTTC.

The chain combines TRBV4-1 with TRBJ2-3; tentative D call: TRBD2 (5 bases). Germline V gene lookup returns CDR1 MGHRA and CDR2 YSYEKL. The CDR3 is made up of 18 amino acids. Trimming pared 4 bases from V and 0 bases from J, leaving 20 bases between. The CDR3 DNA reads as TGCGCCAGCAGCCGGGCTAGCCCTACTTATTCTAGCACAGATACGCAGTATTTT. Translation: CASSRASPTYSSTDTQYF.

This chain connects TRBV5-1 to TRBJ1-1; 10 bases align to TRBD1. CDR1 and CDR2 (germline): SGHRS, YFSETQ. With 3 bases clipped from V and 8 bases from J, the junction kept 7 bases outside the gene matches. The CDR3 has 14 residues. The CDR3 DNA follows: TGCGCCAGCAGCTACTCTCGGACAGGGGGGGAAGCTTTCTTT. Amino acid sequence: CASSYSRTGGEAFF.

The V and J genes are TRBV7-2 and TRBJ2-7, with a tentative D call TRBD2 (7 bases). The V end was cut by 7 bases, the J end by 0 bases, with 16 bases between. CDR3 length: 15 amino acids. Germline lookup yields CDR1 SGHTA and CDR2 FQGNSA. The CDR3 region is CASTPRGGSSYEQYF. DNA for the CDR3: TGTGCCAGCACTCCTAGGGGGGGGAGCTCCTACGAGCAGTACTTC.

This clone has a handful of counts. The chain couples TRBV5-1 to TRBJ2-1, with a weak D call TRBD1 (7 bases). The CDR3 is 17 residues long. Germline values: CDR1 SGHRS, CDR2 YFSETQ. V gave up 0 bases and J gave up 3 bases, with 16 bases separating them. The CDR3 nucleotides read TGCGCCAGCAGCTTGGTTTTGGGGGGACAGATCTACAATGAGCAGTTCTTC. Amino acids: CASSLVLGGQIYNEQFF.

This chain connects TRBV5-4 to TRBJ2-2; 10 nucleotides line up with TRBD2. V trimming: 2 bases; J trimming: 5 bases; junction bases outside the gene matches: 3. This CDR3 comprises 15 residues. Looked up from germline, CDR1 is SGHNT and CDR2 is YYREEE (reference sequence). The CDR3 loop reads CASSFSGGLTGELFF. The CDR3 DNA follows: TGTGCCAGCAGCTTTAGCGGGGGGTTGACCGGGGAGCTGTTTTTT. The variable domain in full, with the rest retrieved from reference TRBV5-4 and TRBJ2-2, is ETGVTQSPTHLIKTRGQQVTLRCSSQSGHNTVSWYQQALGQGPQFIFQYYREEENGRGNFPPRFSGLQFPNYSSELNVNALELDDSALYLCASSFSGGLTGELFFGEGSRLTVL.

The rearrangement uses TRBV11-1 and TRBJ1-2, with 7 nucleotides matching TRBD1. The trim removed 5 bases at V and 5 bases at J, leaving 5 bases unmatched. This CDR3 has 13 amino acids. The germline V gene has CDR1 SGHAT and CDR2 FQDESV (reference sequence). In nucleotides, the CDR3 is TGTGCCAGCAGCGACGGGACAGTTTATGGCTACACCTTC. Residues: CASSDGTVYGYTF.

This chain connects TRBV7-2 to TRBJ2-5, with TRBD2 matching over 12 bases. The CDR3 contains 15 residues. Unmatched junction bases numbered 3, after V lost 2 bases and J lost 5 bases. CDR1 SGHTA and CDR2 FQGNSA come from the germline V gene. The CDR3 nucleotides read TGTGCCAGCAGCTTACCTAGCGGGGGGGCGGAGACCCAGTACTTC. This encodes CASSLPSGGAETQYF.

This clone was seen just once. The chain carries TRBV11-2 and TRBJ1-3, with 9 bases fitting TRBD1. Germline V CDR1 and CDR2: SGHAT, FQNNGV. Trimming took 4 bases from V and 1 from J; bases not matched to a gene: 2. This CDR3 has 15 residues. The CDR3 protein is CASSWGQGSGNTIYF. CDR3 in DNA: TGTGCCAGCAGCTGGGGACAGGGTTCTGGAAACACCATATATTTT.

The chain couples TRBV4-1 to TRBJ1-5; 9 bases are a match to TRBD1. V was pared by 8 bases and J by 0 bases, with 11 bases of the junction left unmatched. The CDR3 covers 17 residues. Per germline, CDR1 MGHRA and CDR2 YSYEKL. DNA for the CDR3: TGCGCCAGCGCCCCGGGACAGGGTCATAATAGCAATCAGCCCCAGCATTTT. Its translation: CASAPGQGHNSNQPQHF.

The chain links TRBV5-4 to TRBJ2-1, with TRBD2 matching over 9 bases. The trim removed 5 bases at V and 0 bases at J, leaving 12 bases unmatched. The CDR3 is 18 residues long. The V gene's germline CDR1 is SGHNT and CDR2 YYREEE (reference sequence). DNA of the CDR3: TGTGCCAGCAGTCCTCGGGGCGGGGGGGCCGGCTCCTACAATGAGCAGTTCTTC. Amino acid sequence: CASSPRGGGAGSYNEQFF.

The chain joins TRBV12-5 to TRBJ2-1; no reliable D call. The CDR3 has 11 amino acids. The ends were cut back, 6 bases at V and 9 bases at J, with 9 bases in the middle. CDR1 is LGHNT, CDR2 FRNRAP, per germline. The CDR3 here is CASGSRFEQFF. CDR3 nucleotide sequence: TGTGCTAGTGGCTCTAGGTTTGAGCAGTTCTTC.

Note on this clone: Other DNA sequences from this sample encode an identical CDR3 as well. The rearrangement uses TRBV20-1 and TRBJ1-1; tentative D call: TRBD1 (6 bases). V was cut by 6 bases and J by 5 bases, with 10 bases left in between. CDR1 is DFQATT and CDR2 is SNEGSKA in the germline V gene (reference sequence). The CDR3 consists of 11 residues. Here the CDR3 DNA reads TGCAGTGCCCCGAGGGGGACTGAAGCTTTCTTT. Its protein is CSAPRGTEAFF.

This chain uses TRBV13 with TRBJ1-5; 8 positions agree with TRBD1. CDR3 length: 15 residues. In germline, CDR1 is PRHDT, CDR2 FYEKMQ (reference sequence). J was trimmed by 1 base and V by 8 bases; bases with no gene match: 7. CDR3 sequence: CASGTGGRSNQPQHF. The CDR3 nucleotides are TGTGCCAGCGGTACAGGGGGTAGGAGCAATCAGCCCCAGCATTTT.

V is TRBV19 and J is TRBJ1-6; no definite D call. The CDR3 has 14 residues. The germline V gene has CDR1 LNHDA and CDR2 SQIVND (reference sequence). Trimming removed 11 bases at V and 5 bases at J, with 16 bases between. The CDR3 region is CAPSGGLNNSPLHF. The CDR3 nucleotides read TGTGCCCCCTCAGGAGGGCTAAATAATTCACCCCTCCACTTT.